This entry is about one T cell receptor (beta chain). The antigen remains undetermined. This entry comes from a study of monozygotic twins with inflammatory bowel disease. Study-wide findings and caveats: Patients got different immunosuppressive treatments, which may have made their repertoires more variable. People with IBD had fewer clonotypes in common with others than healthy twins did, especially with disease activity. No difference in repertoire similarity was seen between concordant and discordant twins, possibly because power was limited.

Germline CDR1 and CDR2: MNHEY and SVGAGI. The CDR3 has 16 amino acids. TCRdb reprocessed the 5' RACE reads, with one entry per CDR3 protein and no DNA. The table for this sample gives 300,000 to 400,000 distinct CDR3 sequences. The rearrangement links TRBV6-5 to TRBJ2-1; the TCRdb call, TRBD1, lacks DNA for checking. This TCR was recovered from a human donor with ulcerative colitis or Crohn's disease, or a healthy co-twin of an affected twin (not recorded which). The sample comprised blood. The CDR3 here is CASSYSIGAGGHEQFF.